Each of the 27 T cell receptor beta chains below was sequenced from the same sample in a study of shared clonotypes between healthy human individuals. Assay used: immunoSEQ multiplex PCR; TCRdb lists only in-frame clones, some missing. The sample records roughly 2 million clones, roughly 94% being singletons. The material sequenced was naive CD4+ T cells sorted from blood. The subset denotes: CD45RA+ positively selected. Receptors were obtained from a man between 18 and 29 years old in good health.

This sequence joins TRBV5-1 and TRBJ1-1; tentative D call: TRBD1 (5 bases). Germline-derived CDR1 and CDR2 are SGHRS and YFSETQ. V lost 0 bases and J 8 bases, leaving 14 bases between the germline ends. This CDR3 region has 14 residues. The CDR3 DNA reads TGCGCCAGCAGCTTGGGGCAGGGTGGGGGAGAAGCTTTCTTT. It specifies CASSLGQGGGEAFF. Looking up the rest from reference TRBV5-1 and TRBJ1-1 gives the full variable domain: KAGVTQTPRYLIKTRGQQVTLSCSPISGHRSVSWYQQTPGQGLQFLFEYFSETQRNKGNFPGRFSGRQFSNSRSEMNVSTLELGDSALYLCASSLGQGGGEAFFGQGTRLTVV.

The J gene is TRBJ1-2, the V gene TRBV6-5; tentatively, D is TRBD1 (5 bases). In germline, CDR1 is MNHEY, CDR2 SVGAGI. There are 15 residues in the CDR3. The V gene lost 4 bases and the J gene lost 5 bases, with 17 bases spanning the gap. CDR3 coding DNA: TGTGCCAGCAGTTTCGACGGGACGGAAGATTATGGCTACACCTTC. Amino acid sequence: CASSFDGTEDYGYTF.

The chain couples TRBV10-3 to TRBJ2-2; 15 nucleotides line up with TRBD2. Germline V gene sequence: CDR1 ENHRY, CDR2 SYGVKD. The junction had 9 bases not matched to a gene; V was cut back by 3 bases and J by 4 bases. There are 19 residues in the CDR3. The chain's CDR3 is CAISETPGLAGGSTGELFF. The CDR3 nucleotides are TGTGCCATCAGTGAAACCCCGGGACTAGCGGGGGGAAGCACCGGGGAGCTGTTTTTT.

V gene TRBV6-5 combines with J gene TRBJ2-7; TRBD2 is a possible D gene (6 bases). This CDR3 comprises 13 residues. Germline assignment: CDR1 MNHEY and CDR2 SVGAGI. V gave up 2 bases and J gave up 3 bases, with 8 bases separating them. Written as DNA, the CDR3 is TGTGCCAGCAGTTACACGGGAGTCTACGAGCAGTACTTC. Translation: CASSYTGVYEQYF.

V and J are TRBV19 and TRBJ1-5; D gene ambiguous. CDR3 length: 15 residues. Trimming took off 7 bases at V and 6 bases at J, with 19 bases between the two ends. Germline assignment: CDR1 LNHDA and CDR2 SQIVND (reference sequence). The CDR3 DNA reads as TGTGCCAGTATCCCTCCCACCGGGTCGGGTCAGCCCCAGCATTTT. Translating gives CASIPPTGSGQPQHF.

The V call is TRBV7-9, the J call TRBJ2-1; 13 nucleotides line up with TRBD2. CDR1 and CDR2 from the germline V gene are SEHNR and FQNEAQ (reference sequence). J gave up 7 bases and V 5 bases, and 8 bases lay outside the gene matches. The CDR3 is made up of 16 amino acids. CDR3 sequence reads: CASSRLAGGFWNEQFF. The CDR3 coding sequence is TGTGCCAGCAGCCGACTAGCGGGAGGTTTCTGGAATGAGCAGTTCTTC.

The genes are TRBV4-1 and TRBJ1-3; D is undetermined. With 3 bases removed from V and 8 bases from J, the gap between germline ends came to 8 bases. The germline gives CDR1 MGHRA, CDR2 YSYEKL. The CDR3 runs 12 residues. The CDR3 loop reads CASSHIRDTIYF. The CDR3, as DNA: TGCGCCAGCAGCCACATACGGGACACCATATATTTT.

In the case of this clone: The same CDR3 can be traced to other DNA sequences in this sample. The genes are TRBV5-1 and TRBJ1-1; 9 bases are a match to TRBD1. The V and J ends lost 3 bases and 5 bases, in that order; junction bases with no gene match: 5. The germline gives CDR1 SGHRS, CDR2 YFSETQ. The CDR3 totals 14 residues. The CDR3: CASSSGTGRTEAFF. CDR3 bases: TGCGCCAGCAGCTCCGGGACAGGGAGGACTGAAGCTTTCTTT.

The chain uses TRBV7-9 and TRBJ1-5, with 9 bases aligning to TRBD1. V shed 6 bases, J shed 1 base, and the junction held 10 bases outside the gene matches. Germline CDR1 reads SEHNR; CDR2 reads FQNEAQ (reference sequence). There are 17 residues in the CDR3. CDR3 nucleotides: TGTGCCAGCAGTCAACCTACGGACAGGGGAAGCAATCAGCCCCAGCATTTT. As protein: CASSQPTDRGSNQPQHF.

Remarks on this clone: Other DNA sequences within the sample encode an identical CDR3. V is TRBV30 and J is TRBJ2-2; D is unresolved. Germline CDR1 GTSNPN, CDR2 SVGIG (reference sequence). The CDR3 is made up of 11 amino acids. With 3 bases removed from V and 1 base from J, the gap between germline ends came to 0 bases. CDR3 coding DNA: TGTGCCTGGAGGAACACCGGGGAGCTGTTTTTT. Translating it yields CAWRNTGELFF.

The CDR3 region is CASSRNEANYGYTF. In DNA form, the CDR3 reads TGTGCCAGCTCACGGAACGAGGCTAACTATGGCTACACCTTC. The V gene is TRBV18, the J gene TRBJ1-2; no clear D gene. CDR1 is KGHSH, CDR2 LQKENI, per germline. This CDR3 is 14 amino acids long. V lost 4 bases and J 0 bases, leaving 9 bases between the germline ends.

The V gene is TRBV27, the J gene TRBJ2-7; possible D gene TRBD1, 6 bases. CDR1 and CDR2 (germline): MNHEY, SMNVEV (reference sequence). With 8 bases removed from V and 4 bases from J, the gap between germline ends came to 21 bases. The CDR3 loop spans 15 amino acids. CDR3 protein: CASSSYPGDDYEQYF. The DNA for the CDR3 is TGTGCCAGCTCATCTTACCCAGGGGACGATTACGAGCAGTACTTC.

This rearrangement joins TRBV9 to TRBJ1-6; 8 nucleotides align to TRBD1. The CDR3 runs to 17 residues. The V gene's germline CDR1 is SGDLS and CDR2 YYNGEE. V shed 2 bases and J 3 bases; nucleotides not matched to a gene: 7. The DNA of the CDR3 is TGTGCCAGCAGCGTGGGGACAGGTCCAGACTATAATTCACCCCTCCACTTT. It translates to CASSVGTGPDYNSPLHF. Combining the CDR3 with reference TRBV9 and TRBJ1-6 gives the whole variable domain DSGVTQTPKHLITATGQRVTLRCSPRSGDLSVYWYQQSLDQGLQFLIQYYNGEERAKGNILERFSAQQFPDLHSELNLSSLELGDSALYFCASSVGTGPDYNSPLHFGNGTRLTVT.

J is TRBJ2-1 and V is TRBV5-1; 7 bases fit TRBD2. Germline V gives CDR1 SGHRS, CDR2 YFSETQ. The CDR3 covers 16 residues. Unmatched junction bases numbered 10, after V lost 1 base and J lost 6 bases. The CDR3 sequence: CASSLIAGLGVNEQFF. The DNA for the CDR3 is TGCGCCAGCAGCTTGATTGCCGGACTAGGAGTCAATGAGCAGTTCTTC.

V and J are TRBV18 and TRBJ1-5; D is uncertain. Trimming removed 0 bases from V and 2 bases from J, with 11 bases in between. The length of the CDR3 is 16 residues. Germline CDR1 is KGHSH and CDR2 is LQKENI. CDR3 nucleotides: TGTGCCAGCTCACCACCGGCCCAGCCTGGCAATCAGCCCCAGCATTTT. It encodes CASSPPAQPGNQPQHF.

The rearrangement joins TRBV4-1 to TRBJ1-1; possible D gene TRBD1, 5 bases. V lost 3 bases and J 1 base, leaving 9 bases between the germline ends. Germline V CDR1 and CDR2: MGHRA, YSYEKL. This CDR3 has 14 residues. The CDR3 is CASSQVDRNTEAFF. The CDR3 coding sequence is TGCGCCAGCAGCCAGGTTGACAGGAACACTGAAGCTTTCTTT.

Notes on this clone: At one boundary the junction diverges from the germline segment, which might be a read error. The same CDR3 also results from other DNA sequences found in this sample. This chain uses TRBV5-6 with TRBJ2-7, with TRBD1 identical over 10 bases. Germline lookup yields CDR1 SGHDT and CDR2 YYEEEE. This CDR3 has 15 residues. The chain's CDR3 is CASSGDRGLGYEQYF. In DNA, the CDR3 is TGTGCCAGCAGCGGTGACAGGGGGCTGGGATACGAGCAGTATTTC.

The chain employs TRBV21-1 and TRBJ1-6. TRBV21-1 is termed a pseudogene. The CDR3 is 13 residues long. This chain's CDR3 is CASSEVTNSPLHF. The CDR3, as DNA: TGTGCCAGCAGCGAGGTAACCAATTCACCCCTCCACTTT.

About this clone: This same CDR3 is encoded by further DNA sequences in the sample. CDR3 loop: CASSLRGLGTGELFF. The CDR3 DNA follows: TGTGCCAGCAGCCTTAGGGGCCTGGGCACCGGGGAGCTGTTTTTT. The rearrangement joins TRBV7-6 to TRBJ2-2; a possible D gene is TRBD1 (5 bases). Germline-derived CDR1 and CDR2 are SGHVS and FNYEAQ. This CDR3 has 15 amino acids. Trimming removed 5 bases from V and 4 bases from J, with 14 bases in between.

CDR3: CASSLPLPKGRPYF. Written as DNA, the CDR3 is TGTGCCAGCAGTTTGCCCCTCCCTAAGGGCCGTCCGTACTTC. V usage is TRBV28 and J usage is TRBJ2-7; D gene uncertain. The V end was cut by 3 bases, the J end by 12 bases, with 21 bases between. Germline CDR1 MDHEN, CDR2 SYDVKM. The CDR3 loop spans 14 amino acids. The full variable domain, its missing parts supplied by reference TRBV28 and TRBJ2-7, is DVKVTQSSRYLVKRTGEKVFLECVQDMDHENMFWYRQDPGLGLRLIYFSYDVKMKEKGDIPEGYSVSREKKERFSLILESASTNQTSMYLCASSLPLPKGRPYFGPGTRLTVT.

The gene calls are TRBV27 and TRBJ1-2, with unresolved D. This CDR3 is built from 14 residues. V was pared by 0 bases and J by 4 bases, with 9 bases between. CDR1 MNHEY and CDR2 SMNVEV come from the germline V gene (reference sequence). The CDR3 is CASSLSWESYGYTF. The CDR3 bases are TGTGCCAGCAGTTTATCTTGGGAAAGCTATGGCTACACCTTC.

This clone was seen once. The gene calls are TRBV19 and TRBJ1-2, with D possibly being TRBD1 (5 bases). CDR1 LNHDA and CDR2 SQIVND come from the germline V gene (reference sequence). V dropped 5 bases and J dropped 3 bases, with 10 bases sitting between them. The CDR3 runs to 13 residues. The CDR3 bases are TGTGCCAGTAGTGCAGGGCGCGACTATGGCTACACCTTC. Its protein product is CASSAGRDYGYTF.

This rearrangement joins TRBV2 to TRBJ2-1, with D possibly matching TRBD2 (5 bases). The CDR3 consists of 11 residues. Germline V gene sequence: CDR1 SNHLY, CDR2 FYNNEI. Trimming pared 1 base from V and 15 bases from J, leaving 10 bases between. CDR3 nucleotide sequence: TGTGCCAGCAGTGAAGGGACGGCGGGGTTCTTC. As protein: CASSEGTAGFF. Complete variable domain (other parts from reference TRBV2 and TRBJ2-1): EPEVTQTPSHQVTQMGQEVILRCVPISNHLYFYWYRQILGQKVEFLVSFYNNEISEKSEIFDDQFSVERPDGSNFTLKIRSTKLEDSAMYFCASSEGTAGFFGPGTRLTVL.

The CDR3 nucleotides are TGTGCCAGCAGTGATACCGAAAAACTGTTTTTT. It codes for CASSDTEKLFF. The J gene is TRBJ1-4, the V gene TRBV6-1, with D uncertain. The germline V gene has CDR1 MNHNS and CDR2 SASEGT. V lost 3 bases, J lost 8 bases, and 4 bases lay in between. The CDR3 runs to 11 residues.

The chain employs TRBV5-4 and TRBJ2-1; TRBD2 matches 12 bases. The CDR3 totals 15 residues. The germline V gene has CDR1 SGHNT and CDR2 YYREEE (reference sequence). Trimming cost V 1 base and J 6 bases; bases outside gene matches: 2. This CDR3 is CASSLTSGGLNEQFF. As DNA, the CDR3 is TGTGCCAGCAGCTTGACTAGCGGGGGGCTCAATGAGCAGTTCTTC.

This chain uses TRBV10-1 with TRBJ2-2; no clear D. CDR3 length: 16 amino acids. Germline lookup yields CDR1 WNHNN and CDR2 SYGVQD (reference sequence). V was cut by 7 bases and J by 3 bases, with 18 bases left in between. The CDR3, as DNA: TGCGCCAGCATTTCGTCGCTAATATACGACACCGGGGAGCTGTTTTTT. Translation: CASISSLIYDTGELFF.

The gene calls are TRBV19 and TRBJ1-5; D not resolved. The V gene lost 5 bases and the J gene lost 1 base, with 12 bases spanning the gap. The germline V gene has CDR1 LNHDA and CDR2 SQIVND (reference sequence). There are 15 residues in the CDR3. The CDR3 is CASSGIWLSNQPQHF. The CDR3 nucleotides are TGTGCCAGTAGTGGGATTTGGCTGAGCAATCAGCCCCAGCATTTT.